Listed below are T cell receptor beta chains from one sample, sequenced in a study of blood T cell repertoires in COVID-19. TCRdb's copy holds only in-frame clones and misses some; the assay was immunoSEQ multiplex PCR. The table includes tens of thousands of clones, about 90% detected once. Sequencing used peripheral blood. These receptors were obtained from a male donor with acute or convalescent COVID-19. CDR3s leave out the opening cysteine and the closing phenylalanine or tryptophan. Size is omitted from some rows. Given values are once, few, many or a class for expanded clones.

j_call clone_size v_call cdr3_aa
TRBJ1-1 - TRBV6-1 ASSERHGDTEAF
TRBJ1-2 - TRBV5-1 ASSSDRPADYGYT
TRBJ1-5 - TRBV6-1 ASSKRDSNQPQH
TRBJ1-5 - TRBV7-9 ASSTFGGANQPQH
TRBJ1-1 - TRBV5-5 ASSLAGGAHTEAF
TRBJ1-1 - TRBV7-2 ASSKGGANEDTEAF
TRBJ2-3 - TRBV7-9 ASSSRLAGEDTQY
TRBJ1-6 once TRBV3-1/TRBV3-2 ASSQGSSGMNNSPLH
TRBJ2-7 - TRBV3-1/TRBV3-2 ASSQGTGWYEQY
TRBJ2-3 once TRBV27 ASRGQGKPY
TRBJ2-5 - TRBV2 ASMTGVANAGGTQY
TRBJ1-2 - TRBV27 ASSLEGRNYGYT
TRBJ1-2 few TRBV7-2 ASRPMGQDYYGYT
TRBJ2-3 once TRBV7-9 ASSLAQPPGLLTDTQY
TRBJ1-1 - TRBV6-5 ASSTQGNTEAF
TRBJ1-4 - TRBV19 ASSIVQRGENEKLF
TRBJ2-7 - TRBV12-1 ASSFASTGDEQY
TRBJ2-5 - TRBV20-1 SASALAGGSQETQY
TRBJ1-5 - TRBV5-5 ASSFRGHSNQPQH
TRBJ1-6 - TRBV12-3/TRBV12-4 ASSRGIESPLH
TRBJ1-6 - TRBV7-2 ASSLARGTGGRSPLH
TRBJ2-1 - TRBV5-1 ASTPTGSRSYNEQF
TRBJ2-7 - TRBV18 ASSPPGQGTYEQY
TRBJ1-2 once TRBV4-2 ASSQESSINYGYT
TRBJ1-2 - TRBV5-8 ASSGIPRWDRDYGYT
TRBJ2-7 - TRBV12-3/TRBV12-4 ASSLRGTYEQY
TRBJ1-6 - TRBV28 ASSETGTYNSPLH
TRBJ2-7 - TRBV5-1 ASSPIGTPPYEQY
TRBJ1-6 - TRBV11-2 ASSLGVGAYNSPLH
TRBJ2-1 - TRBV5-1 ASTPSGAGGIGEQF
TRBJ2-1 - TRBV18 ASSPSGQGVREQF
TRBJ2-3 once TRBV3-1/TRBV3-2 ASSPKRGGYTDTQY
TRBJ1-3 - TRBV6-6 ASSYLQVSRNTIY
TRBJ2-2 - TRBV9 ASIGENTGELF
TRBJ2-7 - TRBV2 ARGGTTVGKFSYEQY
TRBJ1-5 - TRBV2 ASRLGQASNQPQH
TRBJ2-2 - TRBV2 ASLSTGVTGELF
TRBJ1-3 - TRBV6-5 ASSPGQGYGNTIY
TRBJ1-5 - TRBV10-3 AISESPGGGQPQH
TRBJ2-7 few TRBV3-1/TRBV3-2 ASSPTGLDYEQY
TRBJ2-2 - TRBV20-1 SASGQVPGELF
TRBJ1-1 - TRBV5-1 ASSLQGGLGLNTEAF
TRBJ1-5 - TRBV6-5 ASSLESSNQPQH
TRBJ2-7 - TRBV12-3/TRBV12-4 ASSLQGVYEQY